This T cell receptor (beta chain) was sequenced for a study of blood T cell repertoires in COVID-19. Donors in Cohort 3 who had recovered were those with two negative PCRs, healthcare professional clearance, or resolution of their symptoms. Original handling: Estimates of nucleated cell counts were drawn from the amplification of reference gene primers. TCRdb's table, derived via immunoSEQ multiplex PCR, lists solely in-frame clones and lacks some. That table supplies the V and J calls and clone size; D and trimming were determined from the DNA. The table lists some 530,000 clones, approximately 91% of them singletons. The CDR3 sequence is 17 residues long. Germline V gene data show CDR1 as KGHSH and CDR2 as LQKENI. Trimming removed 8 bases from V and 6 bases from J; junction bases left unmatched: 21.

The receptor's source is a woman aged 55-69 years who had recovered from COVID-19. This chain joins TRBV18 and TRBJ1-1; 7 positions agree with TRBD1. Sequencing input: PBMCs or T cells enriched from blood (not recorded which). The CDR3 region is CASGQARILHGQAEAFF. In DNA, the CDR3 is TGTGCCAGCGGACAGGCTCGGATCCTCCATGGACAAGCTGAAGCTTTCTTT.